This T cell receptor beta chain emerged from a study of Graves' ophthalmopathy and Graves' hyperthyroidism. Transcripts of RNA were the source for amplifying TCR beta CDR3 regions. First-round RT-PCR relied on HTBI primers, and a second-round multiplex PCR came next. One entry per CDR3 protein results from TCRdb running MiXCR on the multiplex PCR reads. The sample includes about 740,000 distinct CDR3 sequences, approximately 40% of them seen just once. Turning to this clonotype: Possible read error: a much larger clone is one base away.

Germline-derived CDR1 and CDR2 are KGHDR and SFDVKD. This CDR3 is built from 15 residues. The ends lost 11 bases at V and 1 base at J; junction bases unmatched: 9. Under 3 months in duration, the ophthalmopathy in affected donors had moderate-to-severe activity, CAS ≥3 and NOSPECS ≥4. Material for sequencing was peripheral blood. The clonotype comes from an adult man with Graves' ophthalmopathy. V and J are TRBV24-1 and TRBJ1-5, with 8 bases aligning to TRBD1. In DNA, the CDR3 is TGTGCCAGCAGATACCGGGACAGGAGCAATCAGCCCCAGCATTTT. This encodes CASRYRDRSNQPQHF.